These T cell receptor beta chains were read from a single sample in a study of T-cell memory formation after mild COVID-19. Via MiXCR, TCRdb re-called the 5' RACE reads, giving one row per CDR3 protein. The sample holds 400,000 to 550,000 distinct CDR3 sequences, roughly 23% seen once. Material: PBMCs or a T cell subset sorted from them (not recorded which). These receptors originate from an adult woman who had mild COVID-19 (a few samples of this study predate the infection). Cell type and time point are not known. Each CDR3 is given with its conserved first and last residue.

TRBJ2-7	TRBV4-3	CASSQAPGFYEQYF
TRBJ2-1	TRBV3-1	CASSPLNLAGRDEQFF
TRBJ2-7	TRBV2	CAIERDRGYEQYF
TRBJ1-1	TRBV10-3	CAIRTDLNTEAFF
TRBJ1-5	TRBV7-3	CASSPYNQPQHF
TRBJ2-7	TRBV10-2	CASGGGQGGYEQYF
TRBJ2-1	TRBV2	CASRKGVIRNEQFF
TRBJ2-7	TRBV10-3	CAIGALSGSNEQYF
TRBJ2-2	TRBV7-2	CASTLDEGPGELFF
TRBJ2-7	TRBV7-9	CASSSDRGFDYEQYF
TRBJ2-3	TRBV4-2	CASSQDRSSTDTQYF
TRBJ1-3	TRBV12-3/TRBV12-4	CASSSQGNTIYF
TRBJ2-7	TRBV3-1	CASGSPGEQYF
TRBJ2-7	TRBV4-3	CASSQDGDAGTDEQYF
TRBJ1-1	TRBV7-2	CASSPGETGNTEAFF
TRBJ2-5	TRBV12-3/TRBV12-4	CASSFFPVGGEQETQYF
TRBJ2-1	TRBV21-1	CASSTPRVPHLNEQFF
TRBJ1-2	TRBV6-1	CASSPQGQGRNGYTF
TRBJ2-5	TRBV30	CAWSVGQLDQETQYF
TRBJ2-5	TRBV3-1	CASSHTGAALWETQYF
TRBJ2-5	TRBV7-9	CASSMGQGAETQYF
TRBJ1-2	TRBV5-1	CASSLVLGPEGYTF
TRBJ2-5	TRBV4-2	CASSQGGLAGDQETQYF